The 21 T cell receptor beta chains listed next were all sequenced from one sample in a study of blood T cell repertoires in COVID-19. TCRdb's copy holds only in-frame clones and misses some; the assay was immunoSEQ multiplex PCR. The repertoire includes approximately 250,000 clones, approximately 82% of them detected once, and 1.4% sits in the top ten. Sequencing used peripheral blood. Source of these receptors: a woman between 40 and 50 years old who had recovered from COVID-19.

The chain links TRBV7-9 to TRBJ1-6; 9 positions agree with TRBD1. The V and J ends lost 5 bases and 5 bases, in that order; junction bases with no gene match: 4. The germline CDR1 and CDR2 sequences are SEHNR and FQNEAQ (reference sequence). The CDR3 has 15 amino acids. For the CDR3, the DNA is TGTGCCAGCAGCACGGGACAGGGTGATAATTCACCCCTCCACTTT. Translation gives CASSTGQGDNSPLHF.

V is TRBV5-1 and J is TRBJ2-4, with TRBD1 identical over 9 bases. J was trimmed by 1 base and V by 4 bases; bases with no gene match: 12. Germline V lookup: CDR1 SGHRS, CDR2 YFSETQ. The CDR3 is 18 residues long. The CDR3 is CASSDTIQGARAKNIQYF. DNA for the CDR3: TGCGCCAGCAGCGATACTATACAGGGGGCGCGGGCCAAAAACATTCAGTACTTC.

This rearrangement joins TRBV3-1 (or the pseudogene TRBV3-2) to TRBJ1-4; no reliable D call. Germline V gene data show CDR1 as LGHDT and CDR2 as YNNKEL (reference sequence). Trimming stripped 6 bases from V and 7 bases from J, with 15 bases between. The CDR3 spans 14 residues. CDR3 amino acids: CASSRRQEGEKLFF. Here the CDR3 DNA reads TGTGCCAGCAGTCGGAGGCAGGAGGGTGAAAAACTGTTTTTT.

The V and J genes are TRBV27 and TRBJ2-1; D may be TRBD1 (6 bases). This CDR3 spans 17 amino acids. The V and J ends lost 0 bases and 5 bases respectively, with 17 bases between them. The germline gives CDR1 MNHEY, CDR2 SMNVEV (reference sequence). The CDR3 reads CASSLSILGARDNEQFF. The CDR3 region has the DNA TGTGCCAGCAGTTTATCGATTCTGGGGGCTCGGGACAATGAGCAGTTCTTC.

The V and J genes are TRBV2 and TRBJ2-2; TRBD2 aligns across 10 bases. The CDR3 runs to 14 residues. Germline CDR1 and CDR2: SNHLY and FYNNEI. V dropped 9 bases and J dropped 5; count of bases not matched to a gene: 6. The CDR3 bases are TGTGCCAGGTCCGGGACTAGCGTAACCGGGGAGCTGTTTTTT. Translated: CARSGTSVTGELFF.

The rearrangement links TRBV6-6 to TRBJ1-4; 9 nucleotides match TRBD1. The germline V gene encodes CDR1 MNHNY and CDR2 SVGAGI (reference sequence). The length of the CDR3 is 16 residues. V was pared by 6 bases and J by 2 bases, with 7 bases of the junction left unmatched. The CDR3 DNA follows: TGTGCCAGCAGGCACACAGGGGGCGCGACTAATGAAAAACTGTTTTTT. This sequence encodes CASRHTGGATNEKLFF.

The gene calls are TRBV30 and TRBJ1-2; no clear D. CDR1 is GTSNPN and CDR2 is SVGIG in the germline V gene (reference sequence). Deletions cut 0 bases from V and 8 bases from J, with 13 bases between. CDR3 length: 13 residues. CDR3 bases: TGTGCCTGGAGTGTTCAGTATTCAGGAGGCTACACCTTC. Amino acid sequence: CAWSVQYSGGYTF.

This rearrangement joins TRBV5-1 to TRBJ1-1, with 7 bases identical to TRBD1. V lost 3 bases, J lost 5 bases, and 10 bases stayed unmatched. Per the germline V gene, CDR1 is SGHRS and CDR2 is YFSETQ. This CDR3 has 15 amino acids. The DNA of the CDR3 is TGCGCCAGCAGCTGGCAGGGGTCGACAGGGACTGAAGCTTTCTTT. Protein product: CASSWQGSTGTEAFF. Using reference TRBV5-1 and TRBJ1-1 for the parts outside the CDR3, the full variable domain is KAGVTQTPRYLIKTRGQQVTLSCSPISGHRSVSWYQQTPGQGLQFLFEYFSETQRNKGNFPGRFSGRQFSNSRSEMNVSTLELGDSALYLCASSWQGSTGTEAFFGQGTRLTVV.

The V and J genes are TRBV7-8 and TRBJ1-4; 7 nucleotides agree with TRBD1. After removal of 1 base from V and 4 bases from J, the junction contained 0 bases not matched to a gene. Germline-derived CDR1 and CDR2 are SGHVS and FQNEAQ. The CDR3 extends over 14 amino acids. The CDR3 loop is CASSLGQGNEKLFF. The CDR3 DNA is TGTGCCAGCAGCTTAGGACAGGGTAATGAAAAACTGTTTTTT. Full variable domain (outside the CDR3, taken from reference TRBV7-8 and TRBJ1-4): GAGVSQSPRYKVAKRGQDVALRCDPISGHVSLFWYQQALGQGPEFLTYFQNEAQLDKSGLPSDRFFAERPEGSVSTLKIQRTQQEDSAVYLCASSLGQGNEKLFFGSGTQLSVL.

This chain uses TRBV11-2 with TRBJ2-3; 9 bases are shared with TRBD2. This CDR3 comprises 16 residues. Germline V CDR1 and CDR2: SGHAT, FQNNGV. The V and J ends lost 2 bases and 2 bases, in that order; junction bases with no gene match: 5. The DNA of the CDR3 is TGTGCCAGCAGCTTACTAGCGGGGACCGTCACAGATACGCAGTATTTT. The encoded protein is CASSLLAGTVTDTQYF.

V is TRBV12-3 or TRBV12-4 and J is TRBJ1-2, with a tentative D call TRBD1 (6 bases). This CDR3 is built from 13 residues. The germline V and J ends were trimmed by 3 bases and 8 bases, with 13 bases remaining between them. The CDR3 loop is CASSFRGARGYTF. CDR3 coding DNA: TGTGCCAGCAGTTTCCGGGGGGCGAGGGGCTACACCTTC.

In its sample, this clone was seen once. The chain carries TRBV10-2 and TRBJ1-1; D remains ambiguous. V was clipped by 0 bases and J by 6 bases, with 8 bases between them. Germline V lookup: CDR1 WSHSY, CDR2 SAAADI. There are 13 residues in the CDR3. The CDR3 protein is CASSESNAAEAFF. CDR3 DNA sequence: TGCGCCAGCAGTGAGTCGAATGCGGCTGAAGCTTTCTTT.

The chain uses TRBV7-2 and TRBJ2-5, with a tentative D call TRBD1 (5 bases). Germline values: CDR1 SGHTA, CDR2 FQGNSA. The ends were cut back, 3 bases at V and 4 bases at J, with 9 bases in the middle. The CDR3 loop spans 13 amino acids. CDR3 amino acids: CASSFRQGETQYF. As DNA, the CDR3 is TGTGCCAGCAGCTTCCGGCAGGGAGAGACCCAGTACTTC.

The chain joins TRBV19 to TRBJ1-2; 8 bases line up with TRBD1. V was clipped by 9 bases and J by 2 bases; unmatched bases: 11. Germline CDR1 and CDR2: LNHDA and SQIVND (reference sequence). CDR3 length: 15 amino acids. CDR3 amino acids: CASDRGGFINYGYTF. CDR3 nucleotide sequence: TGTGCCAGCGACAGGGGCGGTTTTATCAACTATGGCTACACCTTC.

With regard to this clone: Sequence at one end of the junction differs from germline and may be a read error. V and J are TRBV12-3 or TRBV12-4 and TRBJ2-5, with 7 bases identical to TRBD1. The CDR3 loop spans 13 amino acids. CDR3 sequence reads: CVSSPTGEETQYF. The CDR3 DNA reads as TGTGTCAGCAGTCCAACAGGGGAAGAGACCCAGTACTTC.

V gene TRBV5-4 combines with J gene TRBJ1-1; D remains unclear. The CDR3 is made up of 15 amino acids. Deletions cut 2 bases from V and 0 bases from J, with 11 bases between. Germline lookup yields CDR1 SGHNT and CDR2 YYREEE (reference sequence). This CDR3 reads CASSFRNSLNTEAFF. CDR3 DNA sequence: TGTGCCAGCAGCTTCAGGAACAGCTTGAACACTGAAGCTTTCTTT.

The gene calls are TRBV5-1 and TRBJ1-2, with TRBD1 matching over 7 bases. The germline gives CDR1 SGHRS, CDR2 YFSETQ. Trimming took 0 bases from V and 4 from J; bases not matched to a gene: 6. This CDR3 has 15 residues. The CDR3 here is CASSLGQGTIYGYTF. In nucleotides, the CDR3 is TGCGCCAGCAGCTTGGGACAGGGTACAATCTATGGCTACACCTTC.

V and J are TRBV29-1 and TRBJ1-4, with D perhaps TRBD1 (5 bases). Trimming left V 7 bases short and J 5 bases short, with 14 bases between. The germline V gene has CDR1 SQVTM and CDR2 ANQGSEA. This CDR3 comprises 13 residues. For the CDR3, the DNA is TGCAGCGCCCTAGGACGGGGGAATGAAAAACTGTTTTTT. It translates to CSALGRGNEKLFF.

The V gene is TRBV9, the J gene TRBJ2-5, with 9 nucleotides matching TRBD2. The CDR3 runs to 18 residues. V gave up 3 bases and J gave up 4 bases; unmatched junction bases: 16. Germline values: CDR1 SGDLS, CDR2 YYNGEE. The CDR3 is CASSAGGEAGGPGETQYF. The CDR3 nucleotides read TGTGCCAGCAGCGCTGGGGGAGAAGCGGGGGGCCCAGGAGAGACCCAGTACTTC. Full variable domain (missing parts from reference TRBV9 and TRBJ2-5): DSGVTQTPKHLITATGQRVTLRCSPRSGDLSVYWYQQSLDQGLQFLIQYYNGEERAKGNILERFSAQQFPDLHSELNLSSLELGDSALYFCASSAGGEAGGPGETQYFGPGTRLLVL.

A word on this clone: A much larger clone differs by one base, so this may be a read error. V and J are TRBV6-2 or TRBV6-3 and TRBJ2-7; no firm D call. V shed 6 bases and J shed 3 bases, with 6 bases lying between them. CDR1 and CDR2 from the germline V gene are MNHEY and SVGEGT. This CDR3 has 11 residues. In nucleotides, the CDR3 is TGTGCCAGCAGCCTATACTACGAGCAGTACTTC. Translated: CASSLYYEQYF.

The rearrangement links TRBV2 to TRBJ1-6; 7 bases are shared with TRBD1. V lost 7 bases to trimming and J lost 10 bases; unmatched junction nucleotides: 7. The CDR3 runs 13 residues. Germline V lookup: CDR1 SNHLY, CDR2 FYNNEI. CDR3 DNA: TGTGCCAGCACCCTAGACAGGGAATCACCCCTCCACTTT. It is translated as CASTLDRESPLHF.